This passage covers 3 T cell receptor beta chains from one sample sequenced in a study of shared clonotypes between healthy human individuals. The naive CD8 population came from CD45RO-negative cells selected for CCR7, without terminally differentiated effector memory CD45RA+ cells. Libraries were prepared by immunoSEQ multiplex PCR; TCRdb keeps only in-frame clonotypes and omits some of them. Of about 2.1 million clones detected, over 85% appear once; the ten largest clones hold more than 1.5%. The sample was naive CD8+ T cells from PBMCs. The receptor source for this set is a man between 18 and 35 years old in good health. Some clones in this sample may be carry-over from other donors' samples.

V gene TRBV5-4 combines with J gene TRBJ2-7, with 7 bases identical to TRBD1. The CDR3 spans 14 residues. The germline gives CDR1 SGHNT, CDR2 YYREEE (reference sequence). The V segment lost 6 bases and the J segment 3 bases; nucleotides outside the gene matches: 9. Here the CDR3 reads CASTATGSVYEQYF. CDR3 bases: TGTGCCAGCACCGCGACAGGGTCTGTCTACGAGCAGTACTTC.

Comment on this clone: The same CDR3 arises from other DNA sequences in this sample as well. CDR3 nucleotides: TGCGCCAGCAGCCAAAGGCAGGGAGGGGATCAGCCCCAGCATTTT. This gives the protein CASSQRQGGDQPQHF. The V call is TRBV4-1, the J call TRBJ1-5, with a possible D match to TRBD1 (5 bases). Trimming removed 2 bases from V and 5 bases from J, with 13 bases in between. CDR1 and CDR2 from the germline V gene are MGHRA and YSYEKL. The CDR3 totals 15 residues.

The V and J genes are TRBV29-1 and TRBJ2-1; tentative D call: TRBD2 (6 bases). V shed 6 bases and J shed 10 bases, with 22 bases lying between them. Germline V lookup: CDR1 SQVTM, CDR2 ANQGSEA. This CDR3 is 14 amino acids long. CDR3 protein: CSVGPPGGYLEQFF. The CDR3 nucleotides are TGCAGCGTCGGCCCCCCCGGGGGTTATCTAGAGCAGTTCTTC.